The 30 T cell receptor beta chains below were found in one sample sequenced in a study of Ad26.COV2.S vaccination and SARS-CoV-2 variants. Treatment here: 15 to 20 received Ad26.COV2.S at low or high dose, single or two shots; roughly 5 received placebo; per-sample allocation not given. Day 63 following the first vaccine or placebo injection was when the samples were taken. Assay used: immunoSEQ multiplex PCR; TCRdb lists only in-frame clones, some missing. Here the sample spans hundreds of thousands of clones, 92% being singletons. This specimen consisted of peripheral blood, obtained in a trial of Ad26.COV2.S vaccine versus placebo. The receptors here all came from a person aged 18-60 years who received the Ad26.COV2.S COVID-19 vaccine or a placebo.

Concerning this clone itself: Other nucleotide sequences in the sample specify the same CDR3. The CDR3 spells CASRGRNTGELFF. The CDR3 DNA reads as TGTGCCAGCCGGGGGAGGAACACCGGGGAGCTGTTTTTT. J is TRBJ2-2 and V is TRBV28, with TRBD2 as a possible D gene (6 bases). The CDR3 sequence is 13 residues long. V was shortened by 8 bases and J by 1 base, with 8 bases between the two germline ends. Germline V gene lookup returns CDR1 MDHEN and CDR2 SYDVKM.

The table lists this clone with a count of one. The chain combines TRBV5-6 with TRBJ2-3, with a weak D call TRBD1 (6 bases). The V gene lost 5 bases and the J gene lost 7 bases, with 20 bases spanning the gap. The CDR3 extends over 15 amino acids. CDR1 and CDR2 from the germline V gene are SGHDT and YYEEEE. CDR3 in amino acids: CASRETGASLYTQYF. The CDR3 nucleotides read TGTGCCAGCAGAGAGACAGGTGCCTCCCTCTATACGCAGTATTTT. Combining the CDR3 with reference TRBV5-6 and TRBJ2-3 gives the whole variable domain DAGVTQSPTHLIKTRGQQVTLRCSPKSGHDTVSWYQQALGQGPQFIFQYYEEEERQRGNFPDRFSGHQFPNYSSELNVNALLLGDSALYLCASRETGASLYTQYFGPGTRLTVL.

The chain is built from TRBV27 and TRBJ1-1; D remains unclear. V was clipped by 3 bases and J by 0 bases, with 5 bases between them. Germline assignment: CDR1 MNHEY and CDR2 SMNVEV (reference sequence). The CDR3 is 13 amino acids. DNA of the CDR3: TGTGCCAGCAGTTTGGTGGTGAACACTGAAGCTTTCTTT. Residues: CASSLVVNTEAFF.

The sample holds one count of this clone. The chain recombines TRBV6-2 or TRBV6-3 with TRBJ1-1; D is uncertain. The CDR3 has 15 amino acids. V was trimmed by 1 base and J by 1 base, leaving 10 bases between them. The germline gives CDR1 MNHEY, CDR2 SVGEGT. The DNA of the CDR3 is TGTGCCAGCAGTTACTGGGGAAATGCGAACACTGAAGCTTTCTTT. Residues: CASSYWGNANTEAFF.

The chain employs TRBV6-5 and TRBJ2-2; possibly TRBD2 for D (5 bases). V lost 0 bases to trimming and J lost 5 bases, with 7 bases between them. The germline V gene has CDR1 MNHEY and CDR2 SVGAGI. The length of the CDR3 is 14 residues. The CDR3 spells CASSYSSGTGELFF. DNA for the CDR3: TGTGCCAGCAGTTACTCGTCGGGAACCGGGGAGCTGTTTTTT.

The V gene is TRBV4-3, the J gene TRBJ2-1; weak D call: TRBD2 (6 bases). Deletions cut 0 bases from V and 0 bases from J, with 18 bases between. There are 19 residues in the CDR3. CDR1 and CDR2 from the germline V gene are LGHNA and YSLEER. CDR3 sequence (DNA): TGCGCCAGCAGCCAAGACGTTCTGGTTGGGGGGAGCTCCTACAATGAGCAGTTCTTC. This gives the protein CASSQDVLVGGSSYNEQFF.

Note on this clone: Other DNA sequences in this sample translate to the same CDR3. The J gene is TRBJ1-1, the V gene TRBV30; D ambiguous. Trimming took 0 bases from V and 1 from J, leaving 6 bases between them. The CDR3 runs 13 residues. Germline lookup yields CDR1 GTSNPN and CDR2 SVGIG (reference sequence). CDR3 DNA sequence: TGTGCCTGGAGTGTACGTGGGAACACTGAAGCTTTCTTT. Its protein is CAWSVRGNTEAFF.

The chain carries TRBV6-2 or TRBV6-3 and TRBJ2-1, with D unresolved. CDR3 length: 15 residues. Germline CDR1 reads MNHEY; CDR2 reads SVGEGT. The V end lost 2 bases, the J end lost 4 bases, and 12 bases lay between the germline ends. The CDR3 sequence: CASSYVWGSYNEQFF. The CDR3 nucleotides read TGTGCCAGCAGTTACGTTTGGGGATCTTACAATGAGCAGTTCTTC.

The rearrangement uses TRBV5-1 and TRBJ1-6, with TRBD1 matching over 7 bases. The germline V gene has CDR1 SGHRS and CDR2 YFSETQ. V trimming: 0 bases; J trimming: 10 bases; junction bases outside the gene matches: 4. The CDR3 runs 14 residues. CDR3 sequence reads: CASSLDRGESPLHF. The CDR3, as DNA: TGCGCCAGCAGCTTGGACAGGGGAGAATCACCCCTCCACTTT.

The chain has TRBV5-1 and TRBJ1-6; D call uncertain. V was cut by 2 bases and J by 6 bases, with 6 bases left in between. This CDR3 comprises 13 residues. CDR1 is SGHRS, CDR2 YFSETQ, per germline. CDR3 amino acids: CASSFNLNSPLHF. The CDR3 bases are TGCGCCAGCAGCTTTAACCTTAATTCACCCCTCCACTTT.

The chain joins TRBV30 to TRBJ2-3, with D tentatively TRBD1 (7 bases). Per the germline V gene, CDR1 is GTSNPN and CDR2 is SVGIG (reference sequence). Trimming took off 5 bases at V and 9 bases at J, with 27 bases between the two ends. CDR3 length equals 16 residues. CDR3 coding DNA: TGTGCCTGGCACCGCAGAGAGGGGGCAGAGGGAGGCACGCAGTATTTT. This translates into CAWHRREGAEGGTQYF.

The rearrangement uses TRBV7-2 and TRBJ1-2; D is ambiguous. Germline V lookup: CDR1 SGHTA, CDR2 FQGNSA. V was shortened by 5 bases and J by 2 bases, with 15 bases between the two germline ends. The CDR3 contains 15 residues. CDR3 sequence (DNA): TGTGCCAGCAGCCTCGCGGCCGGGCCCAACTATGGCTACACCTTC. This sequence encodes CASSLAAGPNYGYTF.

V is TRBV6-2 or TRBV6-3 and J is TRBJ1-5; D perhaps matches TRBD1 (6 bases). Germline CDR1 MNHEY, CDR2 SVGEGT. CDR3 size: 19 residues. Trimming cost V 0 bases and J 2 bases, with 20 bases left between them. In DNA, the CDR3 is TGTGCCAGCAGTTACTCAGGCATACCCCAGGGGCTGGGCAATCAGCCCCAGCATTTT. Translated, it gives CASSYSGIPQGLGNQPQHF.

This clone has just one count. The chain joins TRBV5-6 to TRBJ2-7; 8 positions match TRBD1. Losses at the gene ends were 4 bases for V and 5 bases for J; bases not matched to a gene: 8. The CDR3 length is 14 residues. Germline CDR1 reads SGHDT; CDR2 reads YYEEEE. CDR3 sequence reads: CASSPGQGYNEQYF. In nucleotides, the CDR3 is TGTGCCAGCAGCCCAGGACAGGGTTATAACGAGCAGTACTTC.

The chain carries TRBV19 and TRBJ1-1, with D unresolved. This CDR3 spans 14 amino acids. CDR1 is LNHDA, CDR2 SQIVND, per germline (reference sequence). With 6 bases removed from V and 1 base from J, the gap between germline ends came to 12 bases. The CDR3 DNA reads TGTGCCAGTAGCCCCCCGAGCACGAACACTGAAGCTTTCTTT. Its translation: CASSPPSTNTEAFF.

The chain uses TRBV5-8 and TRBJ2-3; D is unresolved. This CDR3 spans 14 amino acids. The germline V gene has CDR1 SGHTS and CDR2 YDEGEE. V dropped 0 bases and J dropped 2 bases, with 7 bases sitting between them. The CDR3 coding sequence is TGTGCCAGCAGCTTGGAACGAGTCACAGATACGCAGTATTTT. Its translation: CASSLERVTDTQYF. Full variable domain (missing parts from reference TRBV5-8 and TRBJ2-3): EAGVTQSPTHLIKTRGQQATLRCSPISGHTSVYWYQQALGLGLQFLLWYDEGEERNRGNFPPRFSGRQFPNYSSELNVNALELEDSALYLCASSLERVTDTQYFGPGTRLTVL.

The rearrangement joins TRBV7-8 to TRBJ2-1, with TRBD2 matching over 10 bases. The V segment lost 5 bases and the J segment 7 bases; nucleotides outside the gene matches: 20. The CDR3 sequence is 19 residues long. Per the germline V gene, CDR1 is SGHVS and CDR2 is FQNEAQ. CDR3: CASSRLRERGGFSNNEQFF. CDR3 DNA sequence: TGTGCCAGCAGCCGCCTCAGGGAGCGGGGGGGCTTTAGTAATAATGAGCAGTTCTTC.

The chain links TRBV4-3 to TRBJ1-1; perhaps TRBD1 as D (5 bases). Germline V gene data show CDR1 as LGHNA and CDR2 as YSLEER. Trimming removed 1 base from V and 3 bases from J, with 15 bases in between. CDR3 length equals 16 residues. The CDR3 sequence is CASSQVKRPGHTEAFF. The CDR3 DNA sequence: TGCGCCAGCAGCCAAGTTAAGCGTCCAGGGCACACTGAAGCTTTCTTT.

The rearrangement uses TRBV19 and TRBJ1-4, with TRBD1 identical over 8 bases. Trimming cost V 8 bases and J 3 bases; bases outside gene matches: 2. CDR3 size: 13 residues. In germline, CDR1 is LNHDA, CDR2 SQIVND (reference sequence). The CDR3 reads CASLDRANEKLFF. Written as DNA, the CDR3 is TGTGCCAGTTTGGACAGGGCTAATGAAAAACTGTTTTTT. Full variable domain (missing parts from reference TRBV19 and TRBJ1-4): DGGITQSPKYLFRKEGQNVTLSCEQNLNHDAMYWYRQDPGQGLRLIYYSQIVNDFQKGDIAEGYSVSREKKESFPLTVTSAQKNPTAFYLCASLDRANEKLFFGSGTQLSVL.

The chain uses TRBV19 and TRBJ1-5, with D perhaps TRBD1 (6 bases). V was cut by 8 bases and J by 7 bases, with 24 bases left in between. Per germline, CDR1 LNHDA and CDR2 SQIVND (reference sequence). The CDR3 is made up of 16 amino acids. The CDR3 coding sequence is TGTGCCAGTGCTCACCTGGGCTCAGGGGCGGAACAGCCCCAGCATTTT. This sequence encodes CASAHLGSGAEQPQHF.

The rearrangement links TRBV5-1 to TRBJ2-5; TRBD2 is a possible D gene (5 bases). The CDR3 runs to 14 residues. The germline V gene encodes CDR1 SGHRS and CDR2 YFSETQ. Trimming cost V 2 bases and J 1 base, with 9 bases left between them. The CDR3 protein is CASSFPGSQETQYF. Written as DNA, the CDR3 is TGCGCCAGCAGCTTCCCGGGGAGCCAAGAGACCCAGTACTTC.

The chain has TRBV18 and TRBJ2-1; 8 bases fit TRBD2. Germline assignment: CDR1 KGHSH and CDR2 LQKENI. The junction had 5 bases not matched to a gene; V was cut back by 2 bases and J by 8 bases. The CDR3 runs to 14 residues. CDR3 DNA sequence: TGTGCCAGCTCACCATACGGGGGGGCCCATGAGCAGTTCTTC. Its translation: CASSPYGGAHEQFF.

This chain links TRBV7-9 with TRBJ2-1, with 11 nucleotides matching TRBD2. This CDR3 has 14 residues. Per the germline V gene, CDR1 is SEHNR and CDR2 is FQNEAQ (reference sequence). V trimming: 5 bases; J trimming: 8 bases; junction bases outside the gene matches: 5. CDR3 in DNA: TGTGCCAGCAGCCAGACTAGCGGGGACGATGAGCAGTTCTTC. Its protein is CASSQTSGDDEQFF.

CDR3 residues: CASSPASTGSLNEKLFF. CDR3 DNA sequence: TGCGCCAGCAGCCCCGCCTCGACAGGGTCGCTTAATGAAAAACTGTTTTTT. The V and J genes are TRBV5-1 and TRBJ1-4; 7 nucleotides line up with TRBD1. CDR1 and CDR2 (germline): SGHRS, YFSETQ. Trimming took 4 bases from V and 4 from J; bases not matched to a gene: 13. This CDR3 is built from 17 residues.

The genes are TRBV7-8 and TRBJ1-6; D not certain. This CDR3 region has 14 residues. The germline V gene encodes CDR1 SGHVS and CDR2 FQNEAQ. V was pared by 3 bases and J by 5 bases, with 8 bases between. The CDR3 region has the DNA TGTGCCAGCAGCTTTTCGGTTAATAATTCACCCCTCCACTTT. This sequence encodes CASSFSVNNSPLHF.

The V gene is TRBV6-2 or TRBV6-3, the J gene TRBJ2-3, with D perhaps TRBD2 (6 bases). The V end was cut by 4 bases, the J end by 1 base, with 6 bases between. CDR1 is MNHEY, CDR2 SVGEGT, per germline. This CDR3 spans 13 amino acids. The CDR3: CASSWGGTDTQYF. CDR3 nucleotides: TGTGCCAGCAGTTGGGGGGGCACAGATACGCAGTATTTT.

The chain uses TRBV18 and TRBJ1-3, with D hard to call. The CDR3 is 15 residues long. V was cut by 4 bases and J by 0 bases, with 10 bases left in between. Germline CDR1 and CDR2: KGHSH and LQKENI. The CDR3 reads CASSLSGYSGNTIYF. Here the CDR3 DNA reads TGTGCCAGCTCACTTTCGGGGTACTCTGGAAACACCATATATTTT.

This chain connects TRBV6-4 to TRBJ2-1, with unresolved D. CDR1 and CDR2 (germline): MRHNA, SNTAGT. This CDR3 spans 15 amino acids. The V gene lost 4 bases and the J gene lost 2 bases, with 12 bases spanning the gap. CDR3 loop: CASSGSAEPYNEQFF. The CDR3 coding sequence is TGTGCCAGCAGTGGGTCGGCAGAACCCTACAATGAGCAGTTCTTC.

DNA for the CDR3: TGTGCCGGTTCATCCTCCGGCATAAGCAATCAGCCCCAGCATTTT. This encodes CAGSSSGISNQPQHF. This chain connects TRBV19 to TRBJ1-5, with D unclear. Germline V gene sequence: CDR1 LNHDA, CDR2 SQIVND (reference sequence). The CDR3 length is 15 residues. V lost 11 bases and J lost 1, with 18 bases in between.

The chain carries TRBV10-3 and TRBJ2-5; D not certain. This CDR3 has 11 amino acids. Germline CDR1 reads ENHRY; CDR2 reads SYGVKD. Trimming pared 10 bases from V and 3 bases from J, leaving 9 bases between. The DNA of the CDR3 is TGTGCCACCGCGCTCAAAGAGACCCAGTACTTC. The encoded protein is CATALKETQYF.